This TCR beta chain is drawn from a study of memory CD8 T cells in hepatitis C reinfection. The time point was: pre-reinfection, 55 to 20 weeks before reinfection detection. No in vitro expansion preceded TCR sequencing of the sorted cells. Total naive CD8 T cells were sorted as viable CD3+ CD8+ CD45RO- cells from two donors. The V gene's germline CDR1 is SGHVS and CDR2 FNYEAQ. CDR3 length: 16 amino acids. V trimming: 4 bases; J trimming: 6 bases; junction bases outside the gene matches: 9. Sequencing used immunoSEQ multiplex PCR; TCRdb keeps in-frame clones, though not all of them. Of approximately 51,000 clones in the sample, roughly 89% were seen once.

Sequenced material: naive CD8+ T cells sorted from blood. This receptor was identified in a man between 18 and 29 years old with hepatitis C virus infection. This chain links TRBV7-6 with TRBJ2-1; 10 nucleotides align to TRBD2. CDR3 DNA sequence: TGTGCCAGCAGCTCAATCCAGCGGGAGGGGGGCAATGAGCAGTTCTTC. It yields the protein CASSSIQREGGNEQFF.